This TCR beta chain was recovered during a study of CD8+ T cells in alopecia areata. Across the whole study: Patients took tofacitinib for 6 to 18 months, followed by 6 drug-free months. Study-level results: Normal skin contains resident alphabeta T cells, and these are also sequenced in scalp samples.

CDR3 size: 17 residues. Germline V gene data show CDR1 as SGHNT and CDR2 as YYREEE (reference sequence). J lost 4 bases, V lost 0 bases, and 8 bases had no gene match. RNA extraction was followed by reverse transcription into cDNA, which acted as the sequencing template. This table comes from immunoSEQ multiplex PCR, and its TCRdb copy is limited to in-frame clones, with some not included. The data contain about 210,000 clones, around three fifths of them singletons. This clone showed up just a few times. The antigen is not known. Treatment here: oral pan-JAK inhibitor, 5-10 mg twice daily. Specimen: CD4+ T cells sorted from blood, collected at week 4, from a patient treated with tofacitinib. The TCR sequence derives from a human donor with alopecia areata. The V gene is TRBV5-4, the J gene TRBJ2-5; 11 bases are a match to TRBD2. The CDR3 region has the DNA TGTGCCAGCAGCTTGGAGGGTAGCGGGGGGGGAGGAGAGACCCAGTACTTC. Amino acid sequence: CASSLEGSGGGGETQYF.